These 25 T cell receptor beta chains originate from one sample sequenced in a study of technical replicates of blood from several donors. Sequenced by immunoSEQ multiplex PCR; TCRdb stores in-frame clones only, minus some. Of over 55,000 clones detected, over 85% appear once; the ten largest clones hold around 3%. Sequencing was performed on PBMCs. The receptors here all came from a human donor in good health. Some clones in this sample may be carry-over from other donors' samples.

This clone has just one count. This chain uses TRBV6-6 with TRBJ2-5, with D unclear. CDR1 and CDR2 from the germline V gene are MNHNY and SVGAGI (reference sequence). This CDR3 is built from 11 residues. Trimming stripped 6 bases from V and 4 bases from J, with 6 bases between. The CDR3 reads CASRNRETQYF. The CDR3 DNA reads as TGTGCCAGCAGGAATAGAGAGACCCAGTACTTC.

V gene TRBV4-1 combines with J gene TRBJ1-2; TRBD1 is a possible D gene (6 bases). V shed 3 bases and J shed 2 bases, with 10 bases lying between them. The germline gives CDR1 MGHRA, CDR2 YSYEKL. The CDR3 runs 14 residues. The CDR3 bases are TGCGCCAGCAGCCACCGGACAGTAAACTATGGCTACACCTTC. Amino acids: CASSHRTVNYGYTF.

The chain uses TRBV6-5 and TRBJ2-7, with 12 bases matching TRBD2. Trimming took 5 bases from V and 9 from J; bases not matched to a gene: 11. This CDR3 region has 15 residues. Germline V CDR1 and CDR2: MNHEY, SVGAGI. CDR3: CASSTTSGGSPGQYF. The CDR3 DNA is TGTGCCAGCAGTACTACTAGCGGGGGGTCTCCGGGGCAGTACTTC.

The rearrangement joins TRBV11-2 to TRBJ2-2; 10 nucleotides align to TRBD1. Germline V lookup: CDR1 SGHAT, CDR2 FQNNGV. V lost 7 bases and J lost 9; bases outside the gene matches: 14. This CDR3 comprises 16 residues. The CDR3: CASTTGGPPSGRELFF. DNA for the CDR3: TGTGCCAGCACGACAGGGGGCCCTCCTTCCGGCCGGGAGCTGTTTTTT.

The chain couples TRBV30 to TRBJ2-5; D is ambiguous. Germline V gene sequence: CDR1 GTSNPN, CDR2 SVGIG (reference sequence). The germline V and J ends were trimmed by 0 bases and 2 bases, with 7 bases remaining between them. The CDR3 totals 13 residues. The CDR3 is CAWSVRFQETQYF. CDR3 in DNA: TGTGCCTGGAGTGTTCGGTTTCAAGAGACCCAGTACTTC.

This clone was recorded once. The chain carries TRBV6-5 and TRBJ1-2; 7 nucleotides line up with TRBD1. V lost 2 bases, J lost 8 bases, and 5 bases stayed unmatched. Germline assignment: CDR1 MNHEY and CDR2 SVGAGI. This CDR3 has 13 amino acids. The CDR3 here is CASSYRTGQGYTF. CDR3 nucleotides: TGTGCCAGCAGTTACAGGACAGGTCAAGGCTACACCTTC.

The chain joins TRBV6-6 to TRBJ1-3; 7 positions agree with TRBD1. CDR3 length: 15 amino acids. Germline V CDR1 and CDR2: MNHNY, SVGAGI (reference sequence). V shed 2 bases, J shed 1 base, and the junction held 2 bases outside the gene matches. In DNA, the CDR3 is TGTGCCAGCAGTTACCCAGGGGGTTCTGGAAACACCATATATTTT. Protein product: CASSYPGGSGNTIYF.

This chain joins TRBV4-3 and TRBJ1-4; no clear D gene. V lost 3 bases and J 8 bases, leaving 10 bases between the germline ends. Germline CDR1 and CDR2: LGHNA and YSLEER. The CDR3 spans 13 residues. CDR3 region: CASSHGPREKLFF. Written as DNA, the CDR3 is TGCGCCAGCAGCCATGGGCCCCGGGAAAAACTGTTTTTT.

The V call is TRBV7-8, the J call TRBJ1-1; TRBD1 matches at 7 bases. CDR1 and CDR2 (germline): SGHVS, FQNEAQ. The junction had 8 bases not matched to a gene; V was cut back by 1 base and J by 0 bases. The CDR3 length is 17 residues. The CDR3 region has the DNA TGTGCCAGCAGCTTAGATTGGACAGGCATAATGAACACTGAAGCTTTCTTT. Translation gives CASSLDWTGIMNTEAFF.

V usage is TRBV4-1 and J usage is TRBJ1-1; 7 bases are shared with TRBD1. The ends lost 0 bases at V and 11 bases at J; junction bases unmatched: 6. CDR1 and CDR2 (germline): MGHRA, YSYEKL. The CDR3 totals 13 residues. In nucleotides, the CDR3 is TGCGCCAGCAGCCAAGATCTTCAGGGGGGCGCTTTCTTT. It codes for CASSQDLQGGAFF.

The chain is built from TRBV5-1 and TRBJ1-1, with D unclear. Trimming removed 4 bases at V and 2 bases at J, with 12 bases between. Germline V gene data show CDR1 as SGHRS and CDR2 as YFSETQ. This CDR3 contains 14 residues. CDR3 protein: CASSPAVANTEAFF. The CDR3 nucleotides are TGCGCCAGCAGCCCGGCGGTAGCAAACACTGAAGCTTTCTTT.

The rearrangement uses TRBV4-1 and TRBJ1-5, with 8 bases that match TRBD1. Per the germline V gene, CDR1 is MGHRA and CDR2 is YSYEKL. The CDR3 is 15 amino acids. Losses at the gene ends were 1 base for V and 6 bases for J; bases not matched to a gene: 5. The CDR3, as DNA: TGCGCCAGCAGCCAAGGGCAGGGGGCGGGTCAGCCCCAGCATTTT. Its translation: CASSQGQGAGQPQHF.

Only a few counts were recorded for this clone. V is TRBV7-3 and J is TRBJ1-1; D gene ambiguous. Deletions cut 6 bases from V and 3 bases from J, with 14 bases between. The V gene's germline CDR1 is SGHTA and CDR2 FQGTGA. The CDR3 length is 14 residues. The DNA of the CDR3 is TGTGCCAGCAGGCTTAGCAAGGATGACACTGAAGCTTTCTTT. This encodes CASRLSKDDTEAFF.

The chain combines TRBV7-2 with TRBJ1-1; D not certain. The CDR3 is 14 amino acids. Trimming removed 5 bases from V and 3 bases from J, with 13 bases in between. The germline CDR1 and CDR2 sequences are SGHTA and FQGNSA. The CDR3 is CASSQNARDTEAFF. In DNA form, the CDR3 reads TGTGCCAGCAGCCAAAACGCCCGAGACACTGAAGCTTTCTTT.

This chain joins TRBV7-9 and TRBJ1-5; no firm D call. CDR3 length equals 15 residues. Trimming stripped 4 bases from V and 0 bases from J, with 10 bases between. CDR1 and CDR2 from the germline V gene are SEHNR and FQNEAQ (reference sequence). The chain's CDR3 is CASSWGVDSNQPQHF. The CDR3 DNA reads TGTGCCAGCAGCTGGGGAGTAGATAGCAATCAGCCCCAGCATTTT.

The chain combines TRBV7-9 with TRBJ1-2, with D uncertain. The germline CDR1 and CDR2 sequences are SEHNR and FQNEAQ (reference sequence). The CDR3 length is 12 residues. V was clipped by 1 base and J by 8 bases, with 8 bases between them. In DNA form, the CDR3 reads TGTGCCAGCAGCTTAGGGGCATTGGGCTACACCTTC. This sequence encodes CASSLGALGYTF.

The chain recombines TRBV9 with TRBJ1-6, with D possibly being TRBD1 (5 bases). The germline gives CDR1 SGDLS, CDR2 YYNGEE. V was cut by 4 bases and J by 7 bases, with 15 bases left in between. The CDR3 sequence is 15 residues long. CDR3 in amino acids: CASSPSGGANSPLHF. CDR3 DNA sequence: TGTGCCAGCAGCCCCAGCGGGGGAGCGAATTCACCCCTCCACTTT.

V usage is TRBV9 and J usage is TRBJ2-3, with 12 bases identical to TRBD2. The CDR3 totals 16 residues. Germline V gives CDR1 SGDLS, CDR2 YYNGEE. V shed 4 bases, J shed 1 base, and the junction held 4 bases outside the gene matches. DNA for the CDR3: TGTGCCAGCAGCTCTTGGACTAGCGGGGGCACAGATACGCAGTATTTT. Encoded protein: CASSSWTSGGTDTQYF.

V and J are TRBV19 and TRBJ2-1, with 9 bases matching TRBD1. The CDR3 spans 15 residues. The J segment lost 8 bases and the V segment lost 1 base, leaving 6 bases of the junction unmatched. The germline CDR1 and CDR2 sequences are LNHDA and SQIVND (reference sequence). The CDR3 reads CASSIGRDRADEQFF. In nucleotides, the CDR3 is TGTGCCAGTAGTATAGGAAGGGACAGGGCCGATGAGCAGTTCTTC.

V and J are TRBV30 and TRBJ2-3; perhaps TRBD1 as D (5 bases). Deletions cut 5 bases from V and 2 bases from J, with 14 bases between. The CDR3 covers 14 residues. Germline CDR1 and CDR2: GTSNPN and SVGIG (reference sequence). The CDR3 loop reads CAWQRGLATDTQYF. DNA of the CDR3: TGTGCCTGGCAAAGGGGCTTAGCCACAGATACGCAGTATTTT.

V gene TRBV6-4 combines with J gene TRBJ2-3; 7 bases align to TRBD2. Losses at the gene ends were 2 bases for V and 6 bases for J; bases not matched to a gene: 11. The CDR3 consists of 16 residues. Germline V gene lookup returns CDR1 MRHNA and CDR2 SNTAGT. The CDR3 region is CASSDPVGGSGDTQYF. CDR3 DNA sequence: TGTGCCAGCAGTGACCCGGTGGGCGGGAGTGGGGATACGCAGTATTTT.

This clone has only one observation. The chain combines TRBV9 with TRBJ2-2, with D possibly TRBD2 on 5 matching bases. CDR1 and CDR2 (germline): SGDLS, YYNGEE. The CDR3 loop spans 14 amino acids. V dropped 0 bases and J dropped 7 bases, with 10 bases sitting between them. The CDR3 DNA follows: TGTGCCAGCAGCGTAGCGGTCGGGAACGGGGAGCTGTTTTTT. This sequence encodes CASSVAVGNGELFF.

V is TRBV29-1 and J is TRBJ1-2; the D is unclear. V gave up 7 bases and J gave up 4 bases, with 13 bases separating them. CDR3 length: 12 residues. Germline CDR1 and CDR2: SQVTM and ANQGSEA. CDR3 nucleotides: TGCAGCGCCCAGCGGGGTAGCTATGGCTACACCTTC. This gives the protein CSAQRGSYGYTF.

This rearrangement joins TRBV6-5 to TRBJ2-6, with a possible D match to TRBD1 (6 bases). The V gene's germline CDR1 is MNHEY and CDR2 SVGAGI. With 4 bases removed from V and 11 bases from J, the gap between germline ends came to 18 bases. CDR3 length equals 15 residues. The CDR3 coding sequence is TGTGCCAGCAGTTTCGGACAGACTCCCGTCGACGTCCTGACTTTC. Translating gives CASSFGQTPVDVLTF.

This clone was detected once. The V and J genes are TRBV19 and TRBJ2-7; 8 nucleotides match TRBD1. Germline V gene data show CDR1 as LNHDA and CDR2 as SQIVND (reference sequence). The CDR3 spans 15 residues. Unmatched junction bases numbered 10, after V lost 5 bases and J lost 4 bases. CDR3 sequence reads: CASSATGEGGYEQYF. CDR3 DNA sequence: TGTGCCAGTAGTGCGACAGGGGAAGGGGGATACGAGCAGTACTTC.